This T cell receptor (beta chain) stems from a study of OX40 agonist ivuxolimab in advanced cancers. Study at large: At 0.01 to 10 mg/kg, ivuxolimab was administered intravenously to patients every 2 weeks. Partial responses were achieved by three patients: one hepatocellular carcinoma, two cutaneous melanoma.

Profiling relied on immunoSEQ multiplex PCR, and the TCRdb table lists in-frame clones only, not all of them. This sample has 12,000 or so clones, with 75% to 85% found just once. Systemic immunosuppression or a history of autoimmune disease excluded patients. Cycle 7 day 1, cycle 4 day 1, and baseline were the timepoints at which blood was sampled. V shed 0 bases, J shed 6 bases, and the junction held 1 base outside the gene matches. The CDR3 extends over 12 amino acids. Germline CDR1 is GTSNPN and CDR2 is SVGIG (reference sequence). Sample: CD4+ or CD8+ T cells sorted from blood, taken in a trial of the OX40 agonist ivuxolimab. The receptor was derived from an adult with an advanced solid tumor such as melanoma, head and neck, liver or kidney cancer. This chain uses TRBV30 with TRBJ1-2; 7 bases are shared with TRBD1. The CDR3 loop reads CAWSVTGNGYTF. The CDR3 nucleotides are TGTGCCTGGAGTGTGACAGGGAATGGCTACACCTTC. Variable domain in full (rest from reference TRBV30 and TRBJ1-2): SQTIHQWPATLVQPVGSPLSLECTVEGTSNPNLYWYRQAAGRGLQLLFYSVGIGQISSEVPQNLSASRPQDRQFILSSKKLLLSDSGFYLCAWSVTGNGYTFGSGTRLTVV.